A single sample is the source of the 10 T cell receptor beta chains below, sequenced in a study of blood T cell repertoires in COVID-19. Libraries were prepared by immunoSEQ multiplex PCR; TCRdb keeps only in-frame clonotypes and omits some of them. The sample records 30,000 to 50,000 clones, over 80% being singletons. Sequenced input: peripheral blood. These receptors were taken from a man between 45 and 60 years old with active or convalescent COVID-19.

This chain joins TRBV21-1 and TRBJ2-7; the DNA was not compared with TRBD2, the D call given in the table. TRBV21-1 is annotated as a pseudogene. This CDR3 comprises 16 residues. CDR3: CASSKGRQRPTYEQYF. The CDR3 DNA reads TGTGCCAGCAGCAAAGGTCGGCAGCGGCCGACCTACGAGCAGTACTTC.

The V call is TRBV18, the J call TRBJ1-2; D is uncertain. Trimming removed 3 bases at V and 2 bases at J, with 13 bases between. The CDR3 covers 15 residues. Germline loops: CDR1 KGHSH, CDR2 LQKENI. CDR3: CASSPENGRNYGYTF. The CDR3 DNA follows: TGTGCCAGCTCACCGGAGAATGGGAGGAACTATGGCTACACCTTC.

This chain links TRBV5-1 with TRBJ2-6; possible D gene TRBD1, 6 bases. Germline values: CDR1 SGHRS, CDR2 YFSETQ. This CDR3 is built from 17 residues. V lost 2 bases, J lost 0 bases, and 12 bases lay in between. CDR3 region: CASSFGAGASGANVLTF. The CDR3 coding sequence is TGCGCCAGCAGCTTTGGCGCAGGGGCCTCTGGGGCCAACGTCCTGACTTTC.

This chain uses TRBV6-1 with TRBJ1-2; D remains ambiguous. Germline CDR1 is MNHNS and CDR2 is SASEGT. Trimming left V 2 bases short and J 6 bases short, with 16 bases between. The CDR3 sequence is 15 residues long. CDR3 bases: TGTGCCAGCAGTGAACATATGCAGGCGATTGATGGCTACACCTTC. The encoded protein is CASSEHMQAIDGYTF.

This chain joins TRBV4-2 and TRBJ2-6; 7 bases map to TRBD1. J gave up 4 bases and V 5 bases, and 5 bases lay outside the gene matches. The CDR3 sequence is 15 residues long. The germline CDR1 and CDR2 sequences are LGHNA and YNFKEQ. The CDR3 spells CASSGDRAGANVLTF. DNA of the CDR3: TGTGCCAGCAGCGGTGACAGGGCAGGGGCCAACGTCCTGACTTTC.

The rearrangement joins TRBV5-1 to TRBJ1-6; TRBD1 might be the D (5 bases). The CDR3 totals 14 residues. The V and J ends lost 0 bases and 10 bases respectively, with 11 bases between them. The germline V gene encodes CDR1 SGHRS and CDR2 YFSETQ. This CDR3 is CASSLGQGGSPLHF. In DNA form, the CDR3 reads TGCGCCAGCAGCTTGGGGCAGGGTGGATCACCCCTCCACTTT.

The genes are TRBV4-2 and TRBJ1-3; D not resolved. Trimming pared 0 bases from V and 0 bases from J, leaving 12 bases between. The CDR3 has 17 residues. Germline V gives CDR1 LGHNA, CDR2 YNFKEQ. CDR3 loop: CASSQETRRDSGNTIYF. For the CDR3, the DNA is TGTGCCAGCAGCCAAGAGACACGGCGCGACTCTGGAAACACCATATATTTT.

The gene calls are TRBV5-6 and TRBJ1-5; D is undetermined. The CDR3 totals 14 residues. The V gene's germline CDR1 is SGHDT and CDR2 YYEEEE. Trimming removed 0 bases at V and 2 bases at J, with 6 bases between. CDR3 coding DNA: TGTGCCAGCAGCTTGGCCGGAGGCAATCAGCCCCAGCATTTT. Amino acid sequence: CASSLAGGNQPQHF.

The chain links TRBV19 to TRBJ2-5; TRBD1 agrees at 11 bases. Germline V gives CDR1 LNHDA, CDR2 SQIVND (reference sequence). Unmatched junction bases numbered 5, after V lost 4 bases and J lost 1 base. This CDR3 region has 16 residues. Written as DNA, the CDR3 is TGTGCCAGTAGTAGGACAGGGGGCCTCCTCCAAGAGACCCAGTACTTC. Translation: CASSRTGGLLQETQYF.

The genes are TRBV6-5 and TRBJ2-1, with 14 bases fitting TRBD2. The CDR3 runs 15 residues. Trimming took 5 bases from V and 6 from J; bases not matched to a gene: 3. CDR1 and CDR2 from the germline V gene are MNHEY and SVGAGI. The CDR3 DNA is TGTGCCAGCAGTACCGGGACTAGCGGGGGCAATGAGCAGTTCTTC. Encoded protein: CASSTGTSGGNEQFF.